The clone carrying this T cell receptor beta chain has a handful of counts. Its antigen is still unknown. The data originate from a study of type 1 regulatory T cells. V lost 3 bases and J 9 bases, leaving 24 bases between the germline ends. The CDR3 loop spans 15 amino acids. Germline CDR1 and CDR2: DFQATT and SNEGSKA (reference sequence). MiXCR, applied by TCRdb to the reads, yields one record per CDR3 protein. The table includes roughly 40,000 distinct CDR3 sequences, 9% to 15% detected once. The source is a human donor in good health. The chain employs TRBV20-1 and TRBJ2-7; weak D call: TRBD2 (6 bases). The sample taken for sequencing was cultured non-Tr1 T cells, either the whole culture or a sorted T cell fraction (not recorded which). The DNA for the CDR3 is TGCAGTGCTAGCGAGGGAAAATCCACAGAGGAGGGGCAGTACTTC. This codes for CSASEGKSTEEGQYF.